The 10 T cell receptor beta chains in this list originate from one sample, sequenced in a study of response to subunit inactivated influenza vaccine. One entry per CDR3 protein results from TCRdb running MiXCR on the RT-PCR reads. The sample includes about 310,000 distinct CDR3 sequences, about 20% of them seen just once. Sequencing was performed on PBMCs from blood, taken approximately 20 months after vaccination. These receptors all come from a man between 50 and 75 years old who received an inactivated influenza vaccine.

This clonotype was recorded a few times. V is TRBV20-1 and J is TRBJ2-3; 13 bases agree with TRBD2. The length of the CDR3 is 17 residues. CDR1 and CDR2 from the germline V gene are DFQATT and SNEGSKA (reference sequence). Trimming removed 2 bases from V and 3 bases from J; junction bases left unmatched: 8. CDR3 coding DNA: TGCAGTGCTAGAACGGTCACTAGCGGGAGGGTTACAGATACGCAGTATTTT. Amino acids: CSARTVTSGRVTDTQYF.

The table lists this clonotype with many counts. CDR3 DNA: TGCAGTGCTAGTGACAGGGGAACTCCTAGCAATCAGCCCCAGCATTTT. It specifies CSASDRGTPSNQPQHF. This chain connects TRBV20-1 to TRBJ1-5, with TRBD1 identical over 8 bases. Germline V gene data show CDR1 as DFQATT and CDR2 as SNEGSKA (reference sequence). The CDR3 is 16 residues long. J gave up 0 bases and V 3 bases, and 7 bases lay outside the gene matches.

The V and J genes are TRBV12-3 or TRBV12-4 and TRBJ1-3; D unresolved. Trimming left V 6 bases short and J 4 bases short, with 7 bases between. The CDR3 contains 12 residues. CDR3 region: CASRAEGNTIYF. In DNA form, the CDR3 reads TGTGCCAGCAGGGCCGAGGGAAACACCATATATTTT.

The chain joins TRBV24-1 to TRBJ1-2; D is ambiguous. The CDR3 sequence is 13 residues long. Trimming took off 5 bases at V and 0 bases at J, with 6 bases between the two ends. Germline CDR1 KGHDR, CDR2 SFDVKD. Here the CDR3 reads CATSGDSNYGYTF. The DNA of the CDR3 is TGTGCCACCAGTGGGGATTCTAACTATGGCTACACCTTC.

This clonotype occurred a few times. V and J are TRBV28 and TRBJ2-2; 7 nucleotides line up with TRBD1. The CDR3 spans 16 residues. Trimming removed 7 bases from V and 2 bases from J; junction bases left unmatched: 10. Germline lookup yields CDR1 MDHEN and CDR2 SYDVKM. The CDR3 protein is CASNNEDRSNTGELFF. The CDR3 DNA reads as TGTGCCAGCAACAACGAGGACAGGTCAAACACCGGGGAGCTGTTTTTT.

The CDR3 loop is CASSNRDRGYEQYF. The CDR3 DNA is TGTGCCAGCAGCAACCGGGACAGGGGATACGAGCAGTACTTC. The J gene is TRBJ2-7, the V gene TRBV13, with TRBD1 matching 10 bases. Germline trimming cut 5 bases from V and 4 bases from J; bases unmatched to any gene: 5. The germline gives CDR1 PRHDT, CDR2 FYEKMQ (reference sequence). This CDR3 contains 14 residues.

V is TRBV28 and J is TRBJ2-5; perhaps TRBD1 as D (5 bases). CDR1 is MDHEN, CDR2 SYDVKM, per germline. V was trimmed by 4 bases and J by 5 bases, leaving 17 bases between them. CDR3 length: 15 residues. The CDR3 nucleotides read TGTGCCAGCAGTTCTCCCCAGGGCAGGGCGGAGACCCAGTACTTC. Translated, it gives CASSSPQGRAETQYF.

The chain employs TRBV4-3 and TRBJ1-4; D may be TRBD1 (5 bases). Deletions cut 0 bases from V and 8 bases from J, with 16 bases between. The germline CDR1 and CDR2 sequences are LGHNA and YSLEER. CDR3 length: 16 amino acids. CDR3 sequence reads: CASSQDRAGKGEKLFF. The CDR3 coding sequence is TGCGCCAGCAGCCAAGATCGGGCAGGGAAGGGGGAAAAACTGTTTTTT.

V is TRBV27 and J is TRBJ2-7; D call uncertain. CDR1 and CDR2 from the germline V gene are MNHEY and SMNVEV (reference sequence). This CDR3 has 14 residues. V was trimmed by 0 bases and J by 7 bases, leaving 13 bases between them. This CDR3 is CASSLSGRSWEQYF. The DNA of the CDR3 is TGTGCCAGCAGTTTATCGGGAAGATCGTGGGAGCAGTACTTC.

The chain links TRBV7-8 to TRBJ1-4, with D perhaps TRBD1 (5 bases). Germline loops: CDR1 SGHVS, CDR2 FQNEAQ. This CDR3 is 14 amino acids long. Trimming took off 0 bases at V and 7 bases at J, with 9 bases between the two ends. The CDR3 protein is CASSLAGRAEKLFF. The CDR3 DNA reads as TGTGCCAGCAGCTTAGCGGGCAGGGCTGAAAAACTGTTTTTT.